Listed below are T cell receptor beta chains from one sample, sequenced in a study of Graves' ophthalmopathy and Graves' hyperthyroidism. TCRdb itself ran the multiplex PCR reads through MiXCR, one entry per CDR3 protein. This table has some 250,000 distinct CDR3 sequences, around 42% appearing once. Sequences were obtained from peripheral blood. These receptors all come from an adult man with Graves' ophthalmopathy. The CDR3 runs from the conserved cysteine through the conserved F or W. D genes are given only for firm matches. Where a row states a size, it is once, few, many or the class of an expanded clone; other rows omit it.

NA,TRBV7-3,NA,15,TRBJ2-7,TGTGCCAGCAGCCCGGACAGTTTTGGTGCGGAAGAGCAGTACTTC,CASSPDSFGAEEQYF
NA,TRBV20-1,TRBD1,15,TRBJ1-2,TGCAGTGCTAGGGGGACAGGGGCGCTTAACTATGGCTACACCTTC,CSARGTGALNYGYTF
NA,TRBV29-1,NA,14,TRBJ2-5,TGCAGCGTTGGATCGACAGAGCTCCAAGAGACCCAGTACTTC,CSVGSTELQETQYF
NA,TRBV20-1,NA,12,TRBJ2-7,TGCAGTGCTAGAGTGCTTAACTACGAGCAGTACTTC,CSARVLNYEQYF
many,TRBV7-8,NA,14,TRBJ2-6,TGTGCCAGCAGCTTATCCTCTGGGGCCAACGTCCTGACTTTC,CASSLSSGANVLTF
NA,TRBV20-1,TRBD2,18,TRBJ2-2,TGCAGTGCTCCCGCGATGTATGGGGGCGGGAGGGGAACCGGGGAGCTGTTTTTT,CSAPAMYGGGRGTGELFF
NA,TRBV20-1,NA,15,TRBJ1-5,TGCAGTGCTAGAGACGGAACGTACGGCAATCAGCCCCAGCATTTT,CSARDGTYGNQPQHF
NA,TRBV6-5,NA,12,TRBJ1-5,TGTGCCAGCAGTCCACAGGAGCAGCCCCAGCATTTT,CASSPQEQPQHF
NA,TRBV11-1,NA,14,TRBJ2-7,TGTGCCAGCAGCCAAGTTGAGGGGCCCTACGAGCAGTACTTC,CASSQVEGPYEQYF
NA,TRBV6-5,NA,15,TRBJ1-1,TGTGCCAGCCTGCCCCGCCCCCACTTGAACACTGAAGCTTTCTTT,CASLPRPHLNTEAFF
few,TRBV7-9,NA,13,TRBJ2-2,TGTGCCAGCAGCTTAGATGACTGGGGGGAGCTGTTTTTT,CASSLDDWGELFF
many,TRBV29-1,NA,12,TRBJ2-2,TGCAGCGTTGATAGGGGCGGCGGGGAGCTGTTTTTT,CSVDRGGGELFF
NA,TRBV9,NA,16,TRBJ1-6,TGCGCCAGCAGCAAGATCTCGAGCTCCTATAATTCACCCCTCCACTTT,CASSKISSSYNSPLHF
NA,TRBV12-3/TRBV12-4,TRBD2,16,TRBJ2-5,TGTGCCAGCAGCTTCGGACTAGCGGAGGGCCAAGAGACCCAGTACTTC,CASSFGLAEGQETQYF
many,TRBV5-1,NA,14,TRBJ1-1,TGCGCCAGTACGAGGGAGGGAATGCGCACTGAAGCTTTCTTT,CASTREGMRTEAFF
NA,TRBV20-1,TRBD1,17,TRBJ1-5,TGCAGTGCTAGACCCTTCCGACAGGGGGCCTTCAATCAGCCCCAGCATTTT,CSARPFRQGAFNQPQHF
few,TRBV7-9,TRBD1,17,TRBJ1-2,TGTGCCAGCAGCTCCATCCGGGACAGGGGTGCCAAATATGGCTACACCTTC,CASSSIRDRGAKYGYTF
many,TRBV19,NA,12,TRBJ1-1,TGTGCCAGTAGACAGAAGAACACTGAAGCTTTCTTT,CASRQKNTEAFF
once,TRBV15,TRBD2,14,TRBJ2-5,TGTGCCACCAGAGAAGACGCGGGGGAAGAGACCCAGTACTTC,CATREDAGEETQYF
once,TRBV5-1,NA,13,TRBJ2-5,TGCGCCAGCAGCTTGACATGGGGAGAGACCCAGTACTTC,CASSLTWGETQYF
many,TRBV7-9,NA,14,TRBJ2-2,TGTGCCAGCAGGACCCCCATGAACACCGGGGAGCTGTTTTTT,CASRTPMNTGELFF
NA,TRBV20-1,TRBD1,13,TRBJ1-6,TGCAGTGCAACCGGGACAGGGAATTCACCCCTCCACTTT,CSATGTGNSPLHF
NA,TRBV7-9,NA,13,TRBJ2-7,TGTGCCAGCAGCTTGGAGTCCTCTTTTGAGCAGTACTTC,CASSLESSFEQYF
NA,TRBV5-1,NA,13,TRBJ1-2,TGCGCCAGCATGCAGGATACTAACTATGGCTACACCTTC,CASMQDTNYGYTF
NA,TRBV12-3/TRBV12-4,NA,17,TRBJ2-6,TGTGCCAGCAGTCCAGAGACAGGTTACTCTGGGGCCAACGTCCTGACTTTC,CASSPETGYSGANVLTF
NA,TRBV9,TRBD1,15,TRBJ2-2,TGTGCCAGCAGCGGGGACAGGGAGAACACCGGGGAGCTGTTTTTT,CASSGDRENTGELFF
NA,TRBV10-2,TRBD1,16,TRBJ1-5,TGTGCCAGCAGGACACCGGGACAGGGGGCTAGGCAGCCCCAGCATTTT,CASRTPGQGARQPQHF
NA,TRBV20-1,TRBD1,13,TRBJ1-1,TGCAGTGCTAGAGTACAGGGGGCCACTGGAGCTTTCTTT,CSARVQGATGAFF
many,TRBV7-8,NA,14,TRBJ1-2,TGTGCCAGCAGCTCAGGTGGACAGATCTATGGCTACACCTTC,CASSSGGQIYGYTF
NA,TRBV2,NA,14,TRBJ2-7,TGTGCCAGCAGTGAAGCCGTGGCTGGCTACGAGCAGTACTTC,CASSEAVAGYEQYF
few,TRBV10-3,TRBD2,17,TRBJ2-5,TGTGCCATCAGTGAGTCGAAAGCGGGAGGGCCGGGAGAGACCCAGTACTTC,CAISESKAGGPGETQYF
NA,TRBV20-1,TRBD2,16,TRBJ2-7,TGCAGTGCCCACGGACTAGCGGGAGGGCCTCTCTACGAGCAGTACTTC,CSAHGLAGGPLYEQYF
NA,TRBV4-1,NA,13,TRBJ1-2,TGTGCCAGCAGCGAAAACTGGTCGGGGGGCTACACCTTC,CASSENWSGGYTF
few,TRBV7-3,NA,16,TRBJ2-2,TGTGCCAGCAGCCCGAACGGACCACTGAACACCGGGGAGCTGTTTTTT,CASSPNGPLNTGELFF
NA,TRBV14,TRBD1,15,TRBJ1-3,TGTGCCAGCAGCCAAGACAGGGGGACGATAAACACCATATATTTT,CASSQDRGTINTIYF
few,TRBV2,TRBD2,15,TRBJ2-7,TGTGCCAGCAGTACATCGGCTAGCGGGTCCTACGAGCAGTACTTC,CASSTSASGSYEQYF
NA,TRBV20-1,NA,13,TRBJ1-2,TGCAGTGCTAGAGACAGGGAAGGCTATGGCTACACCTTC,CSARDREGYGYTF
NA,TRBV7-8,NA,15,TRBJ2-5,TGTGCCAGCAGCTTGAATATCGGGACCGAAGAGACCCAGTACTTC,CASSLNIGTEETQYF
NA,TRBV19,TRBD1,11,TRBJ1-5,TGTGCCACCGGACGACAGGGTAACCAGCATTTT,CATGRQGNQHF
NA,TRBV7-9,NA,12,TRBJ2-7,TGTGCCAGCAGCCCGGGTTGGGACGAGCAGTACTTC,CASSPGWDEQYF
NA,TRBV7-9,TRBD1,16,TRBJ1-2,TGTGCCAGCAGCCGTAACGGACAGGGCGTAAACTATGGCTACACCTTC,CASSRNGQGVNYGYTF
few,TRBV7-9,TRBD2,17,TRBJ2-7,TGTGCCAGCAGCGCCGGCCTAGCGGGAGTTCTCTCCTACGAGCAGTACTTC,CASSAGLAGVLSYEQYF
NA,TRBV6-5,TRBD1,15,TRBJ1-2,TGTGCCAGCAGTTACTCGGCAGGGGGCAACTATGGCTACACCTTC,CASSYSAGGNYGYTF
few,TRBV2,TRBD1,14,TRBJ1-4,TGTGCCAGCAGTGCACAGGGGACTAATGAAAAACTGTTTTTT,CASSAQGTNEKLFF
few,TRBV7-3,TRBD1,15,TRBJ2-7,TGTGCCAGCAGCTTAAGCGGCAGGGGGCTCTACGAGCAGTACTTC,CASSLSGRGLYEQYF
NA,TRBV10-2,NA,12,TRBJ1-2,TGTGCCAGCAGCCAAACGGCCTATGGCTACACCTTC,CASSQTAYGYTF
few,TRBV20-1,TRBD1,15,TRBJ1-2,TGCAGTGCTAAAGCCGGGACAGTGGATTACTATGGCTACACCTTC,CSAKAGTVDYYGYTF
few,TRBV19,NA,14,TRBJ1-1,TGTGCCAGTACCCTGACACAGGTAAACACTGAAGCTTTCTTT,CASTLTQVNTEAFF
NA,TRBV9,NA,17,TRBJ2-7,TGTGCCAGCACCGCTCCTTCGGGACACTTCCCGAACAGGGAGCAGTACTTC,CASTAPSGHFPNREQYF
NA,TRBV4-1,TRBD2,14,TRBJ2-7,TGCGCCAGCAGCCAACCTAGCGGGAGCTACGAGCAGTACTTC,CASSQPSGSYEQYF
NA,TRBV7-9,NA,12,TRBJ2-1,TGTGCCAGCAGCTTACGTGCGGACGAGCAGTTCTTC,CASSLRADEQFF
NA,TRBV6-4,NA,15,TRBJ1-2,TGTGCCAGCAGTTACTCGGGGCAGGGAAACTATGGCTACACCTTC,CASSYSGQGNYGYTF
NA,TRBV29-1,TRBD1,13,TRBJ2-7,TGCAGCGTTGTGGGAAAGGGGGCCGACGAGCAGTACTTC,CSVVGKGADEQYF
NA,TRBV7-3,NA,16,TRBJ2-6,TGTGCCAGCAGCTTAATAGGGGCCTCTGGGGCCAACGTCCTGACTTTC,CASSLIGASGANVLTF